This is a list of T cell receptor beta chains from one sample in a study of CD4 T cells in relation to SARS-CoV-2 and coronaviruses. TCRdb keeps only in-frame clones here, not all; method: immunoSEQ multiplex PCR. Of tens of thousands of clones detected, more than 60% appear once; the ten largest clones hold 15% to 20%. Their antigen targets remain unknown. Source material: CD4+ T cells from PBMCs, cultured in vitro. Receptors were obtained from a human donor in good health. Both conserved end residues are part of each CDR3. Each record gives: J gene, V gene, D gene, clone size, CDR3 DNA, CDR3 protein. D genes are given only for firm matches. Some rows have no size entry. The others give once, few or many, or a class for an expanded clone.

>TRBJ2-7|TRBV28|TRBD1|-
TGTGCCAGCAGGAGGACAGGGGGATCGAGCGAGCAGTACTTC
CASRRTGGSSEQYF
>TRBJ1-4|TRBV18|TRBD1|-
TGTGCCAGCTCACCACGACAGGGGAGGGAAAAACTGTTTTTT
CASSPRQGREKLFF
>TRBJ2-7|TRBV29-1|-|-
TGCAGCGCCGGAACCAGGGCCGGGGTTAGTGGGGAGCAGTACTTC
CSAGTRAGVSGEQYF
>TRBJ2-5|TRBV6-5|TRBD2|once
TGTGCCAGCGCCGCTGAGCTAGCGGGAGAAGAGACCCAGTACTTC
CASAAELAGEETQYF
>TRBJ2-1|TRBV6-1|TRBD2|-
TGTGCCAGCAGTGAGGAAGCAGCGGGAGGGTCTGATGAGCAGTTCTTC
CASSEEAAGGSDEQFF
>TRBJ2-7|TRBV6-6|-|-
TGTGCCAGCAGTTACTCGTCAACGAGCTCCTACGAGCAGTACTTC
CASSYSSTSSYEQYF
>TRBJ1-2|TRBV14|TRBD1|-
TGTGCCAGCAGCCAAGCAGACAGGGCTATTGGCTACACCTTC
CASSQADRAIGYTF
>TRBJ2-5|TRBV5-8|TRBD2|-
TGTGCCAGCAGCTTCACCGGGACGGCAACTAGCGCCGAGACCCAGTACTTC
CASSFTGTATSAETQYF
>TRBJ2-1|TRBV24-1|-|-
TGTGCCACTTCCGGTCAAAATGAGCAGTTCTTC
CATSGQNEQFF
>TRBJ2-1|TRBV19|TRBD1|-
TGTGCCAGTAGTCTCGGGACAGCCATCGACAATGAGCAGTTCTTC
CASSLGTAIDNEQFF
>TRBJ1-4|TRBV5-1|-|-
TGCGCCAGCAGCTTCCAAGGGGTGGATGAAAAACTGTTTTTT
CASSFQGVDEKLFF
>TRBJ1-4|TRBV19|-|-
TGTGCCAGTAGTATAGAGAACAGACCAACTAATGAAAAACTGTTTTTT
CASSIENRPTNEKLFF
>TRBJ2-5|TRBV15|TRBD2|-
TGTGCCACCAGCAGAGAGCTAGCGGGAGATTGGGAGACCCAGTACTTC
CATSRELAGDWETQYF
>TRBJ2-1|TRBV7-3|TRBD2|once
TGTGCCAGCAGCTTACTAGCGGGAGGGCCCCATGAGCAGTTCTTC
CASSLLAGGPHEQFF
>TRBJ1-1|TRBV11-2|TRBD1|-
TGTGCCAGCAGCTTAGGGACAGGGAGCACTGAAGCTTTCTTT
CASSLGTGSTEAFF
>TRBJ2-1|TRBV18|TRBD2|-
TGTGCCAGCTCACGAGACCCCGGGACTAGCGGGAGCCACAATGAGCAGTTCTTC
CASSRDPGTSGSHNEQFF
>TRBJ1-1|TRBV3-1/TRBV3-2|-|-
TGTGCCAGCAGCCAGGGGGGAACTGAAGCTTTCTTT
CASSQGGTEAFF
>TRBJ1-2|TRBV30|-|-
TGTGCCTGGAGTTACGCGGGGCCGTCGTCACGCTATGGCTACACCTTC
CAWSYAGPSSRYGYTF
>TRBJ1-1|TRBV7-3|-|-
TGTGCCAGCAGCTCAACAGGGTTGAACACTGAAGCTTTCTTT
CASSSTGLNTEAFF
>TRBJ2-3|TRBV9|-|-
TGTGCCAGCAGCGTAGAGTCTAGCCCAAGGCCAGATACGCAGTATTTT
CASSVESSPRPDTQYF
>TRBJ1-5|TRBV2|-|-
TGTGCCAGTAATACAGGGAATAGCAATCAGCCCCAGCATTTT
CASNTGNSNQPQHF
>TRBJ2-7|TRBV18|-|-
TGTGCCAGCTCACAGGGACTGACCATCGCCTACGAGCAGTACTTC
CASSQGLTIAYEQYF
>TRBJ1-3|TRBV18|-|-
TGTGCCAGCCGCCCGGACGGTAGCTCTGGAAACACCATATATTTT
CASRPDGSSGNTIYF
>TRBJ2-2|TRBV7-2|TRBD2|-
TGTGCCAGCAGCGAACTAGCGGGAGGGCGCGGCGGGGAGCTGTTTTTT
CASSELAGGRGGELFF
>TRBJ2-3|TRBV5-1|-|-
TGCGCCAGCAGCTTGGAGGATCCAATCACAGATACGCAGTATTTT
CASSLEDPITDTQYF
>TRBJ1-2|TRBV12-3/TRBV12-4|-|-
TGTGCCAGCAGACCCACAGGGTCGGAGGGCTACACCTTC
CASRPTGSEGYTF
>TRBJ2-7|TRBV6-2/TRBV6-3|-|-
TGTGCCAGCAGTTACCCCCACGTTATGATAGCGTCCAGCTCCTACGAGCAGTACTTC
CASSYPHVMIASSSYEQYF
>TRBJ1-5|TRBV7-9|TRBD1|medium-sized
TGTGCCAGCGGGGGGAGGGGGCATCAGCCCCAGCATTTT
CASGGRGHQPQHF
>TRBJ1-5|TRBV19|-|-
TGTGCCAGTACCCCCGGGAATCAGCCCCAGCATTTT
CASTPGNQPQHF